These T cell receptor beta chains were read from a single sample in a study of cytomegalovirus exposure and HLA in healthy donors. Assay used: immunoSEQ multiplex PCR; TCRdb lists only in-frame clones, some missing. Among approximately 260,000 clones, around four fifths were seen once, and the ten largest hold more than 1.5%. Sequences were obtained from PBMCs. Source of these receptors: a woman in her thirties or forties in good health and CMV-seropositive. CDR3s leave out the opening cysteine and the closing phenylalanine or tryptophan. The D gene is left open where the match is weak. Expanded clones get a size class; other rows say once, few or many, or leave the size out.

>-|TRBD1|TRBV4-2
ASSQDSGDRGYEQY
>-|TRBD1|TRBV27
ASSSTAGTGTGELF
>-|TRBD2|TRBV12-5
ASGLGTSGSNEQF
>-|-|TRBV6-5
ASSYSIGRPLH
>-|TRBD2|TRBV27
ASSLGGVGEQY
>-|TRBD1|TRBV4-2
ASSQEGQGDGQPQH
>-|TRBD1|TRBV27
ASKPGTAQETQY
>-|-|TRBV6-5
ATINSSSHTQY
>-|-|TRBV7-7
ASSRDLLEPGAQY
>once|-|TRBV7-9
ASSPRERSGEQY
>-|-|TRBV5-1
ASSRDSNTGELF
>-|TRBD2|TRBV27
ASSFRGSYEQY
>-|TRBD2|TRBV27
ASSYSGTYNEQF
>-|TRBD1|TRBV19
ASSAQTGRGANVLT
>-|TRBD1|TRBV6-5
ASSYDRASYNEQF
>-|TRBD1|TRBV28
ASSFPGTGYEQY
>-|-|TRBV13
ASSLRIISTDTQY
>-|-|TRBV27
ASSLNSYYNEQF
>few|TRBD2|TRBV2
ASRDGGTSGGGDTQY
>-|TRBD1|TRBV2
ASRGFGQGIRNEQY
>-|TRBD1|TRBV27
ASRGDRGLSNEKLF
>-|TRBD1|TRBV2
ASSGQGADGRGYT
>-|TRBD2|TRBV28
ASSLWTSGNKYNEQF
>-|-|TRBV27
ASRKWEGGQETQY
>-|TRBD1|TRBV28
ASSSTGTGRFNEQY
>-|-|TRBV7-9
ASSPPRSGANVLT
>once|-|TRBV7-9
SSRTTGITGELF
>-|TRBD2|TRBV7-6
ASSPPGLAEYNEQF
>-|-|TRBV19
ASSFLGLQYSQF
>-|-|TRBV4-3
ASSQENGGPYNEQF
>-|-|TRBV7-9
ASSLEAYSNQPQH
>-|-|TRBV2
ASRTSSSTDTQY
>once|TRBD1|TRBV7-9
SSSLADRENEKLF
>-|TRBD2|TRBV15
ATSRGPPLAGGIDLAKNIQY
>-|TRBD2|TRBV11-2
ASSGSGLSYNEQF
>-|-|TRBV30
AWSPLRTSISTDTQY
>-|-|TRBV7-3
ASSRDSNQPQH
>-|TRBD1|TRBV4-1
ASSQGQGAYEQY
>-|-|TRBV15
ATSRDRTVFKY
>-|-|TRBV7-2
ASSREGRGYEQY
>-|TRBD1|TRBV6-5
ASSYSGTGGYGYT
>few|-|TRBV5-4
ASSLGGRSPYTDTQY
>-|-|TRBV29-1
SVRDERGSYEQY
>-|-|TRBV4-3
ASSQPGTAEAF